These T cell receptor beta chains were read from a single sample in a study of glioma-infiltrating T cells. A single record per CDR3 protein comes from TCRdb applying MiXCR to the multiplex PCR reads. Seen here are about 380,000 distinct CDR3 sequences, roughly two fifths observed once, and the top ten hold more than 10%. Source material: glioma tissue, nonneoplastic brain tissue, or PBMCs (not recorded which). The receptor source for this set is a human donor with low-grade glioma or glioblastoma, undergoing nonglioma brain surgery, or in good health (not recorded which). CDR3s include the opening cysteine and the closing phenylalanine or tryptophan. The D gene is left open where the match is weak. Clone sizes are given selectively: once, few, many, or a class where the clone is expanded.

J gene: TRBJ2-5
D gene: TRBD2
V gene: TRBV20-1
CDR3 length: 15
clone size: few
CDR3 protein: CSARDGGGPGETQYF
CDR3 DNA: TGCAGTGCTAGAGATGGGGGAGGGCCCGGAGAGACCCAGTACTTC

J gene: TRBJ2-1
D gene: TRBD2
V gene: TRBV24-1
CDR3 length: 15
clone size: NA
CDR3 protein: CATRGYGTSGFEQFF
CDR3 DNA: TGTGCCACCAGGGGCTACGGGACTAGCGGCTTTGAGCAGTTCTTC

J gene: TRBJ2-3
D gene: TRBD2
V gene: TRBV28
CDR3 length: 17
clone size: many
CDR3 protein: CASSYPYERELTDTQYF
CDR3 DNA: TGTGCCAGCAGTTACCCTTACGAGCGGGAGTTGACAGATACGCAGTATTTT

J gene: TRBJ2-5
D gene: TRBD1
V gene: TRBV10-3
CDR3 length: 13
clone size: few
CDR3 protein: CAIREQGSETQYF
CDR3 DNA: TGTGCCATCAGGGAACAGGGGTCAGAGACCCAGTACTTC

J gene: TRBJ2-5
D gene: NA
V gene: TRBV7-2
CDR3 length: 12
clone size: few
CDR3 protein: CASSFNQETQYF
CDR3 DNA: TGTGCCAGCAGCTTTAACCAAGAGACCCAGTACTTC

J gene: TRBJ1-5
D gene: NA
V gene: TRBV7-2
CDR3 length: 14
clone size: NA
CDR3 protein: CASSPTGIDEPQHF
CDR3 DNA: TGTGCCAGCAGCCCAACAGGGATCGACGAGCCCCAGCATTTT

J gene: TRBJ1-1
D gene: NA
V gene: TRBV20-1
CDR3 length: 13
clone size: NA
CDR3 protein: CSAETAMNTEAFF
CDR3 DNA: TGCAGTGCAGAAACAGCGATGAACACTGAAGCTTTCTTT

J gene: TRBJ1-1
D gene: NA
V gene: TRBV9
CDR3 length: 14
clone size: NA
CDR3 protein: CASSADRTFTEAFF
CDR3 DNA: TGTGCCAGCAGCGCCGACAGGACCTTCACTGAAGCTTTCTTT

J gene: TRBJ2-2
D gene: NA
V gene: TRBV7-9
CDR3 length: 12
clone size: NA
CDR3 protein: CAIQRGAGELFF
CDR3 DNA: TGTGCCATCCAACGCGGGGCCGGGGAGCTGTTTTTT

J gene: TRBJ1-6
D gene: NA
V gene: TRBV4-2
CDR3 length: 15
clone size: NA
CDR3 protein: CASSLGSHHNSPLHF
CDR3 DNA: TGTGCCAGCAGCTTGGGGTCCCATCATAATTCACCCCTCCACTTT

J gene: TRBJ2-1
D gene: TRBD2
V gene: TRBV29-1
CDR3 length: 14
clone size: NA
CDR3 protein: CSVQAGVSYNEQFF
CDR3 DNA: TGCAGCGTTCAAGCGGGAGTATCGTACAATGAGCAGTTCTTC

J gene: TRBJ2-1
D gene: NA
V gene: TRBV4-1
CDR3 length: 16
clone size: NA
CDR3 protein: CASSPGRGDLWNEQFF
CDR3 DNA: TGCGCCAGCAGCCCCGGAAGGGGGGACCTTTGGAATGAGCAGTTCTTC

J gene: TRBJ1-5
D gene: TRBD1
V gene: TRBV7-9
CDR3 length: 16
clone size: few
CDR3 protein: CASSLWGTGSNQPQHF
CDR3 DNA: TGTGCCAGCAGCTTATGGGGGACAGGGAGCAATCAGCCCCAGCATTTT

J gene: TRBJ2-3
D gene: TRBD1
V gene: TRBV28
CDR3 length: 15
clone size: NA
CDR3 protein: CASLPGTDFTDTQYF
CDR3 DNA: TGTGCCAGCCTACCAGGGACAGACTTCACAGATACGCAGTATTTT

J gene: TRBJ2-5
D gene: TRBD2
V gene: TRBV20-1
CDR3 length: 17
clone size: few
CDR3 protein: CSAHVFGSGRIRETQYF
CDR3 DNA: TGCAGTGCCCACGTATTCGGTAGCGGGAGAATTCGAGAGACCCAGTACTTC

J gene: TRBJ1-5
D gene: NA
V gene: TRBV7-9
CDR3 length: 16
clone size: NA
CDR3 protein: CASSLQDGGRDQPKHF
CDR3 DNA: TGTGCCAGCAGCCTCCAGGACGGGGGGAGGGATCAGCCCAAGCATTTT

J gene: TRBJ1-1
D gene: NA
V gene: TRBV5-1
CDR3 length: 13
clone size: NA
CDR3 protein: CASSSPGESEAFF
CDR3 DNA: TGCGCCAGCAGCTCGCCGGGAGAATCTGAAGCTTTCTTT

J gene: TRBJ2-3
D gene: TRBD1
V gene: TRBV28
CDR3 length: 15
clone size: few
CDR3 protein: CASSLTGESTDTQYF
CDR3 DNA: TGTGCCAGCAGTTTGACAGGGGAATCCACAGATACGCAGTATTTT

J gene: TRBJ1-1
D gene: NA
V gene: TRBV29-1
CDR3 length: 13
clone size: few
CDR3 protein: CSAAAGTNTEAFF
CDR3 DNA: TGCAGCGCGGCGGCAGGTACCAACACTGAAGCTTTCTTT

J gene: TRBJ2-7
D gene: NA
V gene: TRBV4-1
CDR3 length: 15
clone size: NA
CDR3 protein: CASSQGRASSYEQYF
CDR3 DNA: TGCGCCAGCAGCCAAGGTAGGGCCAGCTCCTACGAGCAGTACTTC

J gene: TRBJ2-2
D gene: TRBD2
V gene: TRBV15
CDR3 length: 19
clone size: few
CDR3 protein: CATSRGPSSGLVGTGELFF
CDR3 DNA: TGTGCCACCAGCAGAGGGCCCTCCTCGGGACTAGTGGGCACCGGGGAGCTGTTTTTT

J gene: TRBJ2-7
D gene: NA
V gene: TRBV5-4
CDR3 length: 13
clone size: NA
CDR3 protein: CASSFGRVYEQYF
CDR3 DNA: TGTGCCAGCAGCTTCGGCAGGGTTTACGAGCAGTACTTC

J gene: TRBJ1-2
D gene: NA
V gene: TRBV4-2
CDR3 length: 13
clone size: few
CDR3 protein: CASSQERDYGYTF
CDR3 DNA: TGTGCCAGCAGCCAGGAGCGGGACTATGGCTACACCTTC

J gene: TRBJ1-3
D gene: NA
V gene: TRBV5-1
CDR3 length: 15
clone size: NA
CDR3 protein: CASSLDGYSGNTIYF
CDR3 DNA: TGCGCCAGCAGCTTGGACGGTTACTCTGGAAACACCATATATTTT